The subject of this entry is one T cell receptor (beta chain). The data derive from a study of metastatic and nonmetastatic thyroid tumors. TCRdb re-clonotyped the PCR reads through MiXCR. The sample gives about 19,000 clones, about 25% of which show up once; 3.3% is in the top ten. The CDR3 has 17 amino acids. The V segment lost 5 bases and the J segment 5 bases; nucleotides outside the gene matches: 14. CDR1 is SGHTA, CDR2 FQGTGA, per germline. None of the patients had undergone any treatment ahead of thyroid surgery. The sequenced sample was blood. This receptor was identified in a male donor with papillary thyroid cancer or a benign thyroid nodule (not recorded which). Some clones in this sample may be carry-over from other donors' samples. The rearrangement joins TRBV7-3 to TRBJ2-2, with 7 bases fitting TRBD2. The DNA for the CDR3 is TGTGCCAGCAGCCTCCTCAGGGCGGGAGCGGGGACCGGGGAGCTGTTTTTT. Translation: CASSLLRAGAGTGELFF.